These 4 T cell receptor beta chains were all obtained from the same sample, sequenced in a study of T cell repertoires in cytomegalovirus infection. TCRdb ran MiXCR on the reads and lists one entry per CDR3 protein. In the table there are 830,000 or so distinct CDR3 sequences, approximately 30% of which are singletons. For these TCRs, the target antigens are not known. The material sequenced was cultured CD8+ T cells from PBMCs, taken from culture after CMV antigen stimulation. The source is a human donor in good health (CMV status not recorded). Some clones in this sample may be carry-over from other donors' samples.

This clonotype has a count of ten or more. The chain employs TRBV7-9 and TRBJ2-3; tentatively, D is TRBD1 (6 bases). V dropped 5 bases and J dropped 1 base, with 16 bases sitting between them. Germline V gives CDR1 SEHNR, CDR2 FQNEAQ (reference sequence). The CDR3 length is 16 residues. The CDR3 spells CASSPDTGRGTDTQYF. The CDR3 coding sequence is TGTGCCAGCAGCCCTGATACAGGGAGAGGCACAGATACGCAGTATTTT.

In DNA, the CDR3 is TGTGCCAGCTCACCGACACGGTCCGACTCTGGGGCCAACGTCCTGACTTTC. It yields the protein CASSPTRSDSGANVLTF. J is TRBJ2-6 and V is TRBV18; no firm D call. CDR3 length: 17 amino acids. Germline V lookup: CDR1 KGHSH, CDR2 LQKENI. The V end was cut by 3 bases, the J end by 0 bases, with 12 bases between.

This clonotype showed up just a few times. The V and J genes are TRBV12-3 or TRBV12-4 and TRBJ2-7, with D hard to call. V gave up 4 bases and J gave up 4 bases, with 14 bases separating them. This CDR3 is 14 amino acids long. The CDR3 sequence is CASSSVRVHYEQYF. CDR3 bases: TGTGCCAGCAGTTCGGTCCGGGTTCATTACGAGCAGTACTTC.

This clonotype occurred a few times. The CDR3 DNA reads as TGTGCCAGCAGCGAAGGGAGAATCAGCAATCAGCCCCAGCATTTT. Amino acid sequence: CASSEGRISNQPQHF. The V gene is TRBV7-9, the J gene TRBJ1-5, with no clear D. V lost 5 bases, J lost 1 base, and 12 bases lay in between. This CDR3 contains 15 residues. Germline-derived CDR1 and CDR2 are SEHNR and FQNEAQ (reference sequence).